This is a list of T cell receptor beta chains from one sample in a study of shared clonotypes between healthy human individuals. The table came from immunoSEQ multiplex PCR; TCRdb's copy has only in-frame clones and leaves some out. Among about 2.1 million clones listed, roughly 91% were seen once. The sample comprised naive CD8+ T cells from PBMCs. The receptors originated from a man between 18 and 29 years old in good health. Some clones in this sample may be carry-over from other donors' samples. CDR3s include the opening cysteine and the closing phenylalanine or tryptophan. A D gene is named only where the DNA matches it firmly. Only part of the rows carry a size: once, few, many, or a class if the clone is expanded.

V gene: TRBV7-8
J gene: TRBJ2-5
D gene: .
clone size: .
CDR3 DNA: TGTGCCATCTGGACGAAACAGACCCAGTACTTC
CDR3 protein: CAIWTKQTQYF

V gene: TRBV19
J gene: TRBJ1-1
D gene: .
clone size: .
CDR3 DNA: TGTGCCAGTAGTCCCCATGGGGTGACTGAAGCTTTCTTT
CDR3 protein: CASSPHGVTEAFF

V gene: TRBV13
J gene: TRBJ2-1
D gene: TRBD1
clone size: .
CDR3 DNA: TGTGCCAGCAGCTTAGCCACCGGGACAGCAAGCTACAATGAGCAGTTCTTC
CDR3 protein: CASSLATGTASYNEQFF

V gene: TRBV5-4
J gene: TRBJ1-1
D gene: .
clone size: .
CDR3 DNA: TGTGCCAGTAGCTTGGACAGAGATCTCACTGAAGCTTTCTTT
CDR3 protein: CASSLDRDLTEAFF

V gene: TRBV6-6
J gene: TRBJ2-3
D gene: .
clone size: .
CDR3 DNA: TGTGCCAGCAGTTACTCTTCCACAGATACGCAGTATTTT
CDR3 protein: CASSYSSTDTQYF

V gene: TRBV7-6
J gene: TRBJ1-2
D gene: .
clone size: .
CDR3 DNA: TGTGCCAGCAGCTTAGCGGGTAGGGGTGGGTACGGCTACACCTTC
CDR3 protein: CASSLAGRGGYGYTF

V gene: TRBV28
J gene: TRBJ1-4
D gene: .
clone size: .
CDR3 DNA: TGTGCCAGCACCCGGGACACCCGAGCGGCTGAAAAACTGTTTTTT
CDR3 protein: CASTRDTRAAEKLFF

V gene: TRBV5-1
J gene: TRBJ1-5
D gene: TRBD1
clone size: .
CDR3 DNA: TGCGCCAGCAGCTTGTTTAGTCGGGACAGGGGGGTTCAGCCCCAGCATTTT
CDR3 protein: CASSLFSRDRGVQPQHF

V gene: TRBV28
J gene: TRBJ2-7
D gene: .
clone size: .
CDR3 DNA: TGTGCCAGCAGTTTCCTCATCTCCTACGAGCAGTACTTC
CDR3 protein: CASSFLISYEQYF

V gene: TRBV15
J gene: TRBJ2-1
D gene: .
clone size: .
CDR3 DNA: TGTGCCACCAGCAGAGCCGGGTGGAGTAACTACAATGAGCAGTTCTTC
CDR3 protein: CATSRAGWSNYNEQFF

V gene: TRBV14
J gene: TRBJ1-1
D gene: .
clone size: .
CDR3 DNA: TGTGCCAGCAGCCCCCGGGGGGGCACTGAAGCTTTCTTT
CDR3 protein: CASSPRGGTEAFF

V gene: TRBV27
J gene: TRBJ2-1
D gene: TRBD2
clone size: .
CDR3 DNA: TGTGCCAGCAGTCCCTATAGCGGGAGGCTCTACAATGAGCAGTTCTTC
CDR3 protein: CASSPYSGRLYNEQFF

V gene: TRBV5-1
J gene: TRBJ2-3
D gene: TRBD2
clone size: .
CDR3 DNA: TGCGCCAGCAGCCTGCTCCAGCGGGAGGGCCCAGATACGCAGTATTTT
CDR3 protein: CASSLLQREGPDTQYF

V gene: TRBV7-9
J gene: TRBJ1-2
D gene: .
clone size: .
CDR3 DNA: TGTGCCAGCAGCCCCCCCCGGAACTATGGCTACACCTTC
CDR3 protein: CASSPPRNYGYTF

V gene: TRBV7-9
J gene: TRBJ2-2
D gene: .
clone size: few
CDR3 DNA: TGTGCCAGCAGCTTAATGACGGGGGCCGGGGAGCTGTTTTTT
CDR3 protein: CASSLMTGAGELFF